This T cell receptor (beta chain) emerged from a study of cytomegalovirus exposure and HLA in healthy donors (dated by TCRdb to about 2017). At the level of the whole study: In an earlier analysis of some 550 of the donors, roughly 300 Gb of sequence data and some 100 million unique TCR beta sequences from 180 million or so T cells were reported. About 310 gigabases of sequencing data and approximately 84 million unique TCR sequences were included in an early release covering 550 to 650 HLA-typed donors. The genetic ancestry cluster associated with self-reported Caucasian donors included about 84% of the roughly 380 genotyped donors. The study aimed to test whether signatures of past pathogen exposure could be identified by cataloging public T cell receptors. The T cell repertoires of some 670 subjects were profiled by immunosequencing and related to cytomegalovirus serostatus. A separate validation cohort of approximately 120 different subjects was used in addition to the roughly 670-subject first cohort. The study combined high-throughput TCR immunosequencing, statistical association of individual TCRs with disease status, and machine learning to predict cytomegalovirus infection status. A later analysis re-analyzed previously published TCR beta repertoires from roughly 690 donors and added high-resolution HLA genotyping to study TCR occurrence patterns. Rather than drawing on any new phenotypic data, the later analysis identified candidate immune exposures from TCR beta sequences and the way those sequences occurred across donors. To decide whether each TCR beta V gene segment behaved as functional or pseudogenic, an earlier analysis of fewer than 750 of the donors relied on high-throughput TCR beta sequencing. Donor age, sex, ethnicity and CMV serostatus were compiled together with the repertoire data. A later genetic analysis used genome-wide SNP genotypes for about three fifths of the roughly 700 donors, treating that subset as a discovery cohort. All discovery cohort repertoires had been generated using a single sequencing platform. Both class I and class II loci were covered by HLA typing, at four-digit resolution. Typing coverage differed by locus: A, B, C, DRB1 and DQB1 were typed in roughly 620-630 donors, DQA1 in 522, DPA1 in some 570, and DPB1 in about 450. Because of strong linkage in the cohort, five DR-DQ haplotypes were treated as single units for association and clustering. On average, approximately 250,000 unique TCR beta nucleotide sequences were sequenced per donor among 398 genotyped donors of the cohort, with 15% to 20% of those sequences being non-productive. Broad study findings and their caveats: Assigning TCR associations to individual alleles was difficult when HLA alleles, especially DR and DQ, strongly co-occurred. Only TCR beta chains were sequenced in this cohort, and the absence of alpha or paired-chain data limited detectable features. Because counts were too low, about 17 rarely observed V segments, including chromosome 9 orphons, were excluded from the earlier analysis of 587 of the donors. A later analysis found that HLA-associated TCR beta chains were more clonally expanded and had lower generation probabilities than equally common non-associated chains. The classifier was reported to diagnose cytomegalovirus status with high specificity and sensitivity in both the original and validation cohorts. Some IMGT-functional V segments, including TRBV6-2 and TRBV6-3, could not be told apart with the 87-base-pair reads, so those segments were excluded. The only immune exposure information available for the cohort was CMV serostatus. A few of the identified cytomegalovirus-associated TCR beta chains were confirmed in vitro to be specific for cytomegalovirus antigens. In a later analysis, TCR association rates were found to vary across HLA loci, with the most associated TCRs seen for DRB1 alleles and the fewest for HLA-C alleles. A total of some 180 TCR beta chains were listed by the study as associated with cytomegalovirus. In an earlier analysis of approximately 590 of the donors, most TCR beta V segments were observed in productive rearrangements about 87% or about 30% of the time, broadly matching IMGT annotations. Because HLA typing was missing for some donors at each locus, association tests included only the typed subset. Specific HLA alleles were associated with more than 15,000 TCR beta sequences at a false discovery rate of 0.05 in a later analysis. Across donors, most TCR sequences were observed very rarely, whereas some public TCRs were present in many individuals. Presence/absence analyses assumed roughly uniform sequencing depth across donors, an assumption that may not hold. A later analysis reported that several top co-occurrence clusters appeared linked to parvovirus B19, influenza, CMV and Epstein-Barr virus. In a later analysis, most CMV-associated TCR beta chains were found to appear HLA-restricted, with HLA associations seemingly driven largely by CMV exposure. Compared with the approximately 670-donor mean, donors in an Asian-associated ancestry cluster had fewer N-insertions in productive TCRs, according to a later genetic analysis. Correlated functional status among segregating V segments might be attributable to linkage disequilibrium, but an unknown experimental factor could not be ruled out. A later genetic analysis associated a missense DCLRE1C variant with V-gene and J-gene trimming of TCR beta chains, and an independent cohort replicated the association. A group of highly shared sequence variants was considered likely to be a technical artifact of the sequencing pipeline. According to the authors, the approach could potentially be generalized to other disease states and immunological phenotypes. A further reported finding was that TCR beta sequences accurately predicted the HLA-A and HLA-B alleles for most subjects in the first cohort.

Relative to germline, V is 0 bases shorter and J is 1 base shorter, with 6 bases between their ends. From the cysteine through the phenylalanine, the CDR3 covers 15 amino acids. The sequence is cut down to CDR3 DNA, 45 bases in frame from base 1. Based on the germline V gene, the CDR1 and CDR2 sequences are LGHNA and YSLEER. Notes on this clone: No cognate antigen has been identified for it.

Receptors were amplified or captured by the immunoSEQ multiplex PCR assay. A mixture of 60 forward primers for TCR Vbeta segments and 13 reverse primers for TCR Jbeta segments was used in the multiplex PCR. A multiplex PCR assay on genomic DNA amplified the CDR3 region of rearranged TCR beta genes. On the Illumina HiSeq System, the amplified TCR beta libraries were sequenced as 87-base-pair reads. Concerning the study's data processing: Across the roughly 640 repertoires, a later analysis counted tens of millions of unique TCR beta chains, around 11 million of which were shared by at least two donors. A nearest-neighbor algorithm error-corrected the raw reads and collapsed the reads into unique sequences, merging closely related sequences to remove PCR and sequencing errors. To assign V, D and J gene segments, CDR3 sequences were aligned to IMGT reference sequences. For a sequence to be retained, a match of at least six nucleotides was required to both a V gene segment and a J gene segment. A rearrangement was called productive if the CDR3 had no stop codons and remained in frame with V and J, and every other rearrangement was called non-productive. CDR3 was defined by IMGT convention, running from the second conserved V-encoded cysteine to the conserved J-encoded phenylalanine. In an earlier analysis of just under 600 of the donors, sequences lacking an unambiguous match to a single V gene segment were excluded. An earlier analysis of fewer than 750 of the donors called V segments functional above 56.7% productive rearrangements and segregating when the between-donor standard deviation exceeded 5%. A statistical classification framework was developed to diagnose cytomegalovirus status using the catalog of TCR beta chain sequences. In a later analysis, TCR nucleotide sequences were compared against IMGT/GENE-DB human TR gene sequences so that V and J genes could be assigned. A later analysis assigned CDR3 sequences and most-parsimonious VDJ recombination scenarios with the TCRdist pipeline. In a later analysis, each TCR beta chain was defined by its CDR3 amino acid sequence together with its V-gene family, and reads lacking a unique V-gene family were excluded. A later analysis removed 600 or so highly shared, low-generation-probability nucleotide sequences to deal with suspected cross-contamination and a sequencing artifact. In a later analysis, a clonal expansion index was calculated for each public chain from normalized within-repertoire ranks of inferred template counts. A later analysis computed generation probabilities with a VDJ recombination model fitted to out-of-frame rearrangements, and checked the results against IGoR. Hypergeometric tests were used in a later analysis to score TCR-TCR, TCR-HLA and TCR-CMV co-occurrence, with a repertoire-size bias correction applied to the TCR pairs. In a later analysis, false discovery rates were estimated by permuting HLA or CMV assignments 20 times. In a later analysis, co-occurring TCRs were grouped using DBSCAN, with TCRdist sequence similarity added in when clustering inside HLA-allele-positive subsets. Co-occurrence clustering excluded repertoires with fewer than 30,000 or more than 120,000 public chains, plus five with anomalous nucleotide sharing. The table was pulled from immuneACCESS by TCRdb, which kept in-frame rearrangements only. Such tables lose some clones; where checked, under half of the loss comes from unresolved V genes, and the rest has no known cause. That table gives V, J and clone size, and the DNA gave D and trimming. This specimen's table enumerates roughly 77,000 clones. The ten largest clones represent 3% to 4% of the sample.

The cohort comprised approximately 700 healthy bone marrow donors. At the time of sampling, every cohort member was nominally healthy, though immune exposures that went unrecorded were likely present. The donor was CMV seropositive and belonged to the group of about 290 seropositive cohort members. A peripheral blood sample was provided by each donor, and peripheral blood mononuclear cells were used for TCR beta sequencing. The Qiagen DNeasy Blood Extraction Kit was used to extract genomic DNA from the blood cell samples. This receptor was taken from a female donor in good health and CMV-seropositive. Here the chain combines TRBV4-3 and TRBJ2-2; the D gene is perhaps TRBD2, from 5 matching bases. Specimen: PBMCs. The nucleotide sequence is TGCGCCAGCAGCCAAGAAGCGGTGAACACCGGGGAGCTGTTTTTT. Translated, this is CASSQEAVNTGELFF.